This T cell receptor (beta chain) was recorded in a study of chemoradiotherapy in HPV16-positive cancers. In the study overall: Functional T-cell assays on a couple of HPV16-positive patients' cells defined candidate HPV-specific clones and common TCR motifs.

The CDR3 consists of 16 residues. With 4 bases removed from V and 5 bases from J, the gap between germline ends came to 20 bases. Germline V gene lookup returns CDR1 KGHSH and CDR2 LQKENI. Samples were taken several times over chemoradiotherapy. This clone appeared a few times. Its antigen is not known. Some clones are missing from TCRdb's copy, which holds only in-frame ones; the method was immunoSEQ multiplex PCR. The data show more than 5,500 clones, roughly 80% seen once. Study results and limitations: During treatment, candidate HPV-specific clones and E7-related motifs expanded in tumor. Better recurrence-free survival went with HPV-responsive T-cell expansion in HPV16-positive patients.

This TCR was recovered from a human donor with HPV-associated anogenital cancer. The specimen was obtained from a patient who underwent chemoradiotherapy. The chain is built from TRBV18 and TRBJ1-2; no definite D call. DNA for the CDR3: TGTGCCAGCTCACTTAACCCTCCGGGCTTAATTTATGGCTACACCTTC. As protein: CASSLNPPGLIYGYTF.